This TCR beta chain was documented in a study of blood T cell repertoires in COVID-19. Study details: Samples of COVID-19 (acute and convalescent) were obtained from the United States, Italy and Spain. PBMCs, B-cell-depleted T cells, or T cells were the source of the cDNA or gDNA that made up the material.

This clone appeared a few times. How the authors handled the data: Reference gene primer amplification gave estimated nucleated cell counts. TCRdb's table, derived via immunoSEQ multiplex PCR, lists solely in-frame clones and lacks some. Clone size and the V and J calls come from that table; the DNA yielded D and trimming. The profile shows approximately 190,000 clones, 75% to 85% of them singletons. Material for sequencing was peripheral blood. The sequence derives from a man between 60 and 70 years old with acute or convalescent COVID-19.

The DNA of the CDR3 is TGTGCCAGCAGACCTGACAGCTTGGTGACTGAAGCTTTCTTT. Translated: CASRPDSLVTEAFF. The chain has TRBV28 and TRBJ1-1; D possibly corresponds to TRBD1 (5 bases). The germline CDR1 and CDR2 sequences are MDHEN and SYDVKM. The CDR3 covers 14 residues. Deletions cut 6 bases from V and 5 bases from J, with 16 bases between. Based on the CDR3 plus reference TRBV28 and TRBJ1-1, the full variable domain is DVKVTQSSRYLVKRTGEKVFLECVQDMDHENMFWYRQDPGLGLRLIYFSYDVKMKEKGDIPEGYSVSREKKERFSLILESASTNQTSMYLCASRPDSLVTEAFFGQGTRLTVV.